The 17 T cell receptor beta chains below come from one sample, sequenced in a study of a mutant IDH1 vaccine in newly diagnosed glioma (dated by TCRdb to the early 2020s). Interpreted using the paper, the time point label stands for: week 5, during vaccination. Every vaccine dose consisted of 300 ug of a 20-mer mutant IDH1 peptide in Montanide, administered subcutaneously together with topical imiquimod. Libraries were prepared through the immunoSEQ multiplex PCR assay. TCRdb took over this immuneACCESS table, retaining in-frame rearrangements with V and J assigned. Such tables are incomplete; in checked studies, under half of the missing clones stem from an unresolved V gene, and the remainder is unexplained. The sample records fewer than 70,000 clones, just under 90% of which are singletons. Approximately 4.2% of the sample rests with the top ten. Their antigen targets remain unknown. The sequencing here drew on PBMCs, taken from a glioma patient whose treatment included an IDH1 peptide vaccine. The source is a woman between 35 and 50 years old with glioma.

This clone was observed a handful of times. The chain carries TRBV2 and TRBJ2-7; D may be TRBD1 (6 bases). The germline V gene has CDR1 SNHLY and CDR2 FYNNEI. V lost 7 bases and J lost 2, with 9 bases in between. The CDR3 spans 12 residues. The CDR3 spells CASMDSPYEQYF. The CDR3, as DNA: TGTGCCAGCATGGACAGCCCCTACGAGCAGTACTTC.

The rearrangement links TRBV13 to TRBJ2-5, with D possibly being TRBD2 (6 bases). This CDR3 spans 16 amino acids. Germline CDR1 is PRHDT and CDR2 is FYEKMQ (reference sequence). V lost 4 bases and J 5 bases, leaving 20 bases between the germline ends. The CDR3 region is CASSWGIGGNRETQYF. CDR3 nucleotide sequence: TGTGCCAGCAGCTGGGGGATTGGGGGGAACCGGGAGACCCAGTACTTC.

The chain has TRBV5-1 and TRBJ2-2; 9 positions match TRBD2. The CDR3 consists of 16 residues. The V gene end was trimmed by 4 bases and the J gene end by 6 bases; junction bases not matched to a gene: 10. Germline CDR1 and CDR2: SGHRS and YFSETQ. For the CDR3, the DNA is TGCGCCAGCAGCCCGGGGGTCTGGACTAGCGCCGGGGAGCTGTTTTTT. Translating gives CASSPGVWTSAGELFF.

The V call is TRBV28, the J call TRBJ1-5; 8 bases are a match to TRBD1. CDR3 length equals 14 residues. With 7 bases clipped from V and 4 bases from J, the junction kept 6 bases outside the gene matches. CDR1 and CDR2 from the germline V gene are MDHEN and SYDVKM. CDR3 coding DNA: TGTGCCAGCAATCAGGGGGCTTTAAATCAGCCCCAGCATTTT. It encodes CASNQGALNQPQHF.

The CDR3 nucleotides read TGTGCTAGTGGTTTCATGACAGGGGGAAGTGGAAGGGTCTCCTACGAGCAGTACTTC. This gives the protein CASGFMTGGSGRVSYEQYF. This sequence joins TRBV12-5 and TRBJ2-7; 9 bases match TRBD1. The CDR3 is made up of 19 amino acids. Looked up from germline, CDR1 is LGHNT and CDR2 is FRNRAP. V lost 3 bases and J lost 0; bases outside the gene matches: 15.

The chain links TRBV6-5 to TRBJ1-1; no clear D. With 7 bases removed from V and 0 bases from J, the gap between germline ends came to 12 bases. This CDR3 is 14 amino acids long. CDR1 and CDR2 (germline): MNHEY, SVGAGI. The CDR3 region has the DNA TGTGCCAGCATCCACGGAACAGTGAACACTGAAGCTTTCTTT. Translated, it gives CASIHGTVNTEAFF.

Here the CDR3 DNA reads TGTGCCAGCAGCCAAGGAACCGAAAAACTGTTTTTT. Amino acids: CASSQGTEKLFF. V usage is TRBV4-2 and J usage is TRBJ1-4; D remains unclear. The V end was cut by 1 base, the J end by 8 bases, with 5 bases between. This CDR3 spans 12 amino acids. Germline-derived CDR1 and CDR2 are LGHNA and YNFKEQ.

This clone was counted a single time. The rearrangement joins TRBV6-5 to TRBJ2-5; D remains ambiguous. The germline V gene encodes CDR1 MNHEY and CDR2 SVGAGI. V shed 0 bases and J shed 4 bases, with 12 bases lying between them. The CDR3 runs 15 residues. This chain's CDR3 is CASSYSWQPGETQYF. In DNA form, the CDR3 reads TGTGCCAGCAGTTACTCGTGGCAACCCGGAGAGACCCAGTACTTC.

CDR3 sequence: CASSLSGLAGETQYF. CDR3 DNA sequence: TGTGCCAGCAGCTTGTCGGGACTAGCGGGGGAGACCCAGTACTTC. This rearrangement joins TRBV7-2 to TRBJ2-5, with 13 bases matching TRBD2. Trimming cost V 3 bases and J 5 bases; bases outside gene matches: 3. The CDR3 loop spans 15 amino acids. Germline lookup yields CDR1 SGHTA and CDR2 FQGNSA.

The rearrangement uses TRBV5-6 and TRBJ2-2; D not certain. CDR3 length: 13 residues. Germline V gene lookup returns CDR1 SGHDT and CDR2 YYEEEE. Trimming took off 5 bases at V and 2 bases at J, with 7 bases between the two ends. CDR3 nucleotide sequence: TGTGCCAGCAGACCTCTCAACACCGGGGAGCTGTTTTTT. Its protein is CASRPLNTGELFF.

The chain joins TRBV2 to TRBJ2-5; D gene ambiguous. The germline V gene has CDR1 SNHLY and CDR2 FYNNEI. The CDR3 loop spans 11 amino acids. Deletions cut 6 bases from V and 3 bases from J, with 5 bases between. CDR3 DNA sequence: TGTGCCAGCAGGGCAGAAGAGACCCAGTACTTC. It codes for CASRAEETQYF.

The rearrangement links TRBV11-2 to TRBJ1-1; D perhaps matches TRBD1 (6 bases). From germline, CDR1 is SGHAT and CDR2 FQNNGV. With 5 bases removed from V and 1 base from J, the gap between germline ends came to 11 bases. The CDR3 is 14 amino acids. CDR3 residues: CASSPDRTNTEAFF. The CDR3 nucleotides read TGTGCCAGCAGCCCCGACAGGACGAACACTGAAGCTTTCTTT.

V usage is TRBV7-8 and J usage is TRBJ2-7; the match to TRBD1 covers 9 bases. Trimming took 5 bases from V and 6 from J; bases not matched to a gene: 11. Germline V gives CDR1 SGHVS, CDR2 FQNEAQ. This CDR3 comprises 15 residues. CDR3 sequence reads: CASSTMAQGASEQYF. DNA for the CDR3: TGTGCCAGCAGCACCATGGCACAGGGGGCGAGCGAGCAGTACTTC.

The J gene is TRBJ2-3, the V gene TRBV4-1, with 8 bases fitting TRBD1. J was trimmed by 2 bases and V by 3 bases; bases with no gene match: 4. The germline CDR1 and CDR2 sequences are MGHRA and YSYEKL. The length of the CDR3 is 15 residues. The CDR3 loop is CASSHQGAPTDTQYF. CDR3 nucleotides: TGCGCCAGCAGCCACCAGGGGGCCCCCACAGATACGCAGTATTTT.

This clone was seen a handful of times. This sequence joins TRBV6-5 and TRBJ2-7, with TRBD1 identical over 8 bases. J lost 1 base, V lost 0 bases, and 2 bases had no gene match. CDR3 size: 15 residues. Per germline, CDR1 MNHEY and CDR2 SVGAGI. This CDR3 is CASSYSGQGSYEQYF. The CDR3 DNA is TGTGCCAGCAGTTACTCCGGACAGGGATCCTACGAGCAGTACTTC.

CDR3 nucleotide sequence: TGTGCCAGCAGCTCCCGACAGCACTATGGCTACACCTTC. As protein: CASSSRQHYGYTF. The chain carries TRBV7-2 and TRBJ1-2; D is possibly TRBD1 (5 bases). Germline CDR1 reads SGHTA; CDR2 reads FQGNSA. This CDR3 has 13 amino acids. The V gene lost 4 bases and the J gene lost 3 bases, with 9 bases spanning the gap.

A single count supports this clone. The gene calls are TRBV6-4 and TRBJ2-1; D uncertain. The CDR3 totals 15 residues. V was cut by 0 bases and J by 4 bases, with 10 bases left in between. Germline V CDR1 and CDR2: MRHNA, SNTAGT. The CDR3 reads CASSDSGGNYNEQFF. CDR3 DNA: TGTGCCAGCAGTGACTCGGGCGGCAATTACAATGAGCAGTTCTTC.